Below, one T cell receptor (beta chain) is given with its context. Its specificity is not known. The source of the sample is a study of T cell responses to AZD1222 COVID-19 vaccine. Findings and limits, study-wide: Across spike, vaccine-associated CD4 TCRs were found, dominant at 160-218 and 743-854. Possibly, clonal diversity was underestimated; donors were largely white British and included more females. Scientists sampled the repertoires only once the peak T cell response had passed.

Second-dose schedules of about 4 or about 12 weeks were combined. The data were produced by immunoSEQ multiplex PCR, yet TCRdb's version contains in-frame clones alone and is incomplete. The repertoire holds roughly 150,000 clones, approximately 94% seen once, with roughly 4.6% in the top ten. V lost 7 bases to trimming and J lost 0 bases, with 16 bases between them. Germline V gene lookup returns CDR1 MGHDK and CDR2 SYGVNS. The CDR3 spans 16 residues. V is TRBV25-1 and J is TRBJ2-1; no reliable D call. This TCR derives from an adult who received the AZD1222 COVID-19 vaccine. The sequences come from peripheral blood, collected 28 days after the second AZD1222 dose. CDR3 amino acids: CASTPSHSSSYNEQFF. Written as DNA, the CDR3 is TGTGCCAGCACCCCGTCACACTCGAGCTCCTACAATGAGCAGTTCTTC.